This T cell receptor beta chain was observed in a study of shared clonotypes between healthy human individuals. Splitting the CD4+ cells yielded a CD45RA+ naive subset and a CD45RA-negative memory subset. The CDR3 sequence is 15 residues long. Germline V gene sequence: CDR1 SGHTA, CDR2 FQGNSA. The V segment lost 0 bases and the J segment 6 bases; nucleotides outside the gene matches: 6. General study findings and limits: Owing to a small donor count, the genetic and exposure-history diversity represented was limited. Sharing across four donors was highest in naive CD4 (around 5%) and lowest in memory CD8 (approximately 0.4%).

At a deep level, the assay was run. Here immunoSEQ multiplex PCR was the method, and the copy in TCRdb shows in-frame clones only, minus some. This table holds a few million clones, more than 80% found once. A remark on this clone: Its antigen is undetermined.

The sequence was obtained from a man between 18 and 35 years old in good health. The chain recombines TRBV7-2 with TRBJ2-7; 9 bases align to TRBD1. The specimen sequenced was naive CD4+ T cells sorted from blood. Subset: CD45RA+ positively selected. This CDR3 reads CASSLAPGQGSEQYF. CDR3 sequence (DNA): TGTGCCAGCAGCTTAGCCCCGGGACAGGGATCCGAGCAGTACTTC. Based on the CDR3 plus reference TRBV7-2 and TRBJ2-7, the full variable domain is GAGVSQSPSNKVTEKGKDVELRCDPISGHTALYWYRQSLGQGLEFLIYFQGNSAPDKSGLPSDRFSAERTGGSVSTLTIQRTQQEDSAVYLCASSLAPGQGSEQYFGPGTRLTVT.